Listed here are 29 T cell receptor beta chains from one sample, sequenced in a study of Ad26.COV2.S vaccination and SARS-CoV-2 variants. The table came from immunoSEQ multiplex PCR; TCRdb's copy has only in-frame clones and leaves some out. The sample holds roughly 680,000 clones, about 90% seen once. Noted treatment: about 20 received Ad26.COV2.S at low or high dose, single or two shots; about 5 received placebo; per-sample allocation not given. Sampling was done on day 63 after the first vaccine or placebo injection. This sample comprised peripheral blood, obtained in a trial of Ad26.COV2.S vaccine versus placebo. Source of these receptors: a person aged 18-60 years who received the Ad26.COV2.S COVID-19 vaccine or a placebo.

The chain has TRBV7-2 and TRBJ1-5; D gene ambiguous. Trimming removed 3 bases from V and 4 bases from J, with 7 bases in between. Germline lookup yields CDR1 SGHTA and CDR2 FQGNSA. The CDR3 runs 13 residues. Here the CDR3 reads CASSFLVNQPQHF. The CDR3 bases are TGTGCCAGCAGCTTCTTAGTGAATCAGCCCCAGCATTTT. Based on the CDR3 plus reference TRBV7-2 and TRBJ1-5, the full variable domain is GAGVSQSPSNKVTEKGKDVELRCDPISGHTALYWYRQSLGQGLEFLIYFQGNSAPDKSGLPSDRFSAERTGGSVSTLTIQRTQQEDSAVYLCASSFLVNQPQHFGDGTRLSIL.

The V call is TRBV18, the J call TRBJ2-5, with 9 bases fitting TRBD2. The germline V gene encodes CDR1 KGHSH and CDR2 LQKENI. The CDR3 runs 15 residues. V trimming: 3 bases; J trimming: 4 bases; junction bases outside the gene matches: 6. CDR3 bases: TGTGCCAGCTCACCGCCGGGACTAGCATTAGAGACCCAGTACTTC. Translated: CASSPPGLALETQYF.

The chain has TRBV6-5 and TRBJ2-7; D is unclear. Trimming removed 6 bases from V and 7 bases from J, with 13 bases in between. CDR3 size: 12 residues. From germline, CDR1 is MNHEY and CDR2 SVGAGI. CDR3 protein: CASSPGGLEQYF. The DNA for the CDR3 is TGTGCCAGCAGCCCCGGCGGATTGGAGCAGTACTTC.

The chain employs TRBV5-4 and TRBJ2-1; 9 bases agree with TRBD1. From germline, CDR1 is SGHNT and CDR2 YYREEE (reference sequence). Trimming took 4 bases from V and 7 from J; bases not matched to a gene: 6. The CDR3 spans 14 residues. CDR3 coding DNA: TGTGCCAGCAGCCACCGGGACAGGGATAATGAGCAGTTCTTC. Protein product: CASSHRDRDNEQFF.

The chain links TRBV2 to TRBJ2-3; TRBD2 might be the D (5 bases). V lost 2 bases to trimming and J lost 4 bases, with 7 bases between them. The CDR3 extends over 13 amino acids. Germline CDR1 and CDR2: SNHLY and FYNNEI. The CDR3 nucleotides are TGTGCCAGCAGTGAATACGGGGCAGATACGCAGTATTTT. It encodes CASSEYGADTQYF.

As for this clone: The CDR3 does not close with the conserved phenylalanine or tryptophan, likely indicating a read error. No DNA is shown, since the ends of the CDR3 on it are uncertain; the CDR3 is the one TCRdb lists. V gene TRBV27 combines with J gene TRBJ1-3. Germline V lookup: CDR1 MNHEY, CDR2 SMNVEV (reference sequence). From its first to its last residue, the CDR3 has 8 amino acids. The CDR3 sequence: CASRPALY.

This rearrangement joins TRBV7-2 to TRBJ1-5; D ambiguous. Germline CDR1 is SGHTA and CDR2 is FQGNSA. This CDR3 region has 13 residues. V was shortened by 4 bases and J by 7 bases, with 11 bases between the two germline ends. The chain's CDR3 is CASSSGYGQPQHF. CDR3 nucleotides: TGTGCCAGCAGCTCCGGATACGGGCAGCCCCAGCATTTT.

The chain joins TRBV18 to TRBJ1-5; weak D call: TRBD1 (5 bases). From germline, CDR1 is KGHSH and CDR2 LQKENI. The CDR3 has 15 amino acids. The germline V and J ends were trimmed by 3 bases and 6 bases, with 15 bases remaining between them. The CDR3: CASSPRGPVGQPQHF. CDR3 nucleotides: TGTGCCAGCTCACCGAGGGGCCCAGTAGGTCAGCCCCAGCATTTT.

The rearrangement links TRBV5-6 to TRBJ2-7; a possible D gene is TRBD2 (5 bases). V shed 1 base and J shed 5 bases, with 22 bases lying between them. The CDR3 covers 17 residues. Germline V gene sequence: CDR1 SGHDT, CDR2 YYEEEE. The CDR3 DNA follows: TGTGCCAGCAGCTTGACCTTTCGAGGGAAATCGAACCACGAGCAGTACTTC. It codes for CASSLTFRGKSNHEQYF.

The CDR3 DNA reads TGTGCCAGCAAGGACTACGGGAGCTACGAGCAGTACTTC. Protein product: CASKDYGSYEQYF. The chain recombines TRBV11-2 with TRBJ2-7; possibly TRBD2 for D (6 bases). CDR1 SGHAT and CDR2 FQNNGV come from the germline V gene. V gave up 7 bases and J gave up 3 bases, with 13 bases separating them. The CDR3 is 13 residues long.

The chain is built from TRBV6-5 and TRBJ1-4; D is unresolved. V lost 6 bases and J lost 5, with 13 bases in between. The germline V gene has CDR1 MNHEY and CDR2 SVGAGI. The CDR3 covers 14 residues. CDR3 amino acids: CASRITFRNEKLFF. The CDR3 DNA sequence: TGTGCCAGCAGGATAACTTTTCGGAATGAAAAACTGTTTTTT.

The chain couples TRBV11-3 to TRBJ2-1; perhaps TRBD1 as D (5 bases). The length of the CDR3 is 15 residues. V was trimmed by 5 bases and J by 4 bases, leaving 15 bases between them. Germline CDR1 SGHNT, CDR2 YENEEA. The CDR3 sequence is CASSQDQKGYNEQFF. CDR3 nucleotides: TGTGCCAGCAGCCAGGACCAAAAGGGGTACAATGAGCAGTTCTTC.

CDR3 DNA: TGCAGCACCCGTCCGGGGACAAATGAGCAGTTCTTC. It specifies CSTRPGTNEQFF. This chain connects TRBV29-1 to TRBJ2-1; D might be TRBD1 (6 bases). Per germline, CDR1 SQVTM and CDR2 ANQGSEA. Trimming stripped 8 bases from V and 7 bases from J, with 15 bases between. The CDR3 is 12 amino acids.

About this clone itself: The same CDR3 can be traced to other DNA sequences in this sample. CDR3 sequence: CATSDPRGTDTQYF. The CDR3 nucleotides read TGTGCCACCAGTGACCCCAGGGGCACAGATACGCAGTATTTT. V usage is TRBV24-1 and J usage is TRBJ2-3, with D perhaps TRBD1 (5 bases). Trimming pared 4 bases from V and 1 base from J, leaving 8 bases between. Germline V gene data show CDR1 as KGHDR and CDR2 as SFDVKD. The CDR3 is 14 amino acids.

This clone was seen just once. V gene TRBV9 combines with J gene TRBJ1-1, with 7 bases identical to TRBD1. V was clipped by 3 bases and J by 4 bases; unmatched bases: 12. From germline, CDR1 is SGDLS and CDR2 YYNGEE. This CDR3 region has 16 residues. CDR3 DNA sequence: TGTGCCAGCAGCGGAGGGGACAGACGAACCGGCACTGAAGCTTTCTTT. Translated: CASSGGDRRTGTEAFF.

This rearrangement joins TRBV5-1 to TRBJ1-2; 9 bases line up with TRBD1. In germline, CDR1 is SGHRS, CDR2 YFSETQ. V shed 0 bases and J 8 bases; nucleotides not matched to a gene: 2. This CDR3 comprises 13 residues. As DNA, the CDR3 is TGCGCCAGCAGCTTGGGGGACAGGGCCGGCTACACCTTC. This translates into CASSLGDRAGYTF.

V usage is TRBV5-4 and J usage is TRBJ2-5; D unresolved. The V and J ends lost 0 bases and 5 bases respectively, with 5 bases between them. Germline V gives CDR1 SGHNT, CDR2 YYREEE (reference sequence). The CDR3 covers 12 residues. CDR3 DNA: TGTGCCAGCAGCTTGGGTTCGGAGACCCAGTACTTC. This encodes CASSLGSETQYF.

This chain links TRBV19 with TRBJ1-2; maybe TRBD1 (6 bases). The CDR3 contains 13 residues. In germline, CDR1 is LNHDA, CDR2 SQIVND (reference sequence). Trimming took off 1 base at V and 7 bases at J, with 10 bases between the two ends. CDR3 sequence (DNA): TGTGCCAGTAGTATAGCCGGGGGCTCTGGCTACACCTTC. Protein: CASSIAGGSGYTF.

The chain combines TRBV21-1 with TRBJ2-7; TRBD1 is the table's D call and was not checked against the DNA. TRBV21-1 is assigned pseudogene status. This CDR3 spans 16 amino acids. This CDR3 is CASGGTATPSNYEQYF. In DNA, the CDR3 is TGTGCCAGCGGGGGGACAGCCACCCCGTCCAACTACGAGCAGTACTTC.

The CDR3 sequence: CASSLGGTSGEKLFF. The CDR3, as DNA: TGTGCCAGCAGCTTAGGCGGGACCTCGGGTGAAAAACTGTTTTTT. V is TRBV7-2 and J is TRBJ1-4; a weak D match, TRBD1 (5 bases). Germline V lookup: CDR1 SGHTA, CDR2 FQGNSA. V gave up 1 base and J gave up 7 bases, with 13 bases separating them. This CDR3 has 15 amino acids.

The chain uses TRBV25-1 and TRBJ2-1; 10 bases map to TRBD2. Germline V lookup: CDR1 MGHDK, CDR2 SYGVNS. The junction had 10 bases not matched to a gene; V was cut back by 1 base and J by 4 bases. This CDR3 comprises 18 residues. The CDR3, as DNA: TGTGCCAGCAGTGAATTGGTGGCTAGCGGGGGTTTTTACAATGAGCAGTTCTTC. It yields the protein CASSELVASGGFYNEQFF.

This clone occurred once. The chain couples TRBV7-2 to TRBJ1-5; 10 bases fit TRBD1. The length of the CDR3 is 14 residues. Germline V lookup: CDR1 SGHTA, CDR2 FQGNSA. Germline trimming cut 3 bases from V and 7 bases from J; bases unmatched to any gene: 3. This CDR3 reads CASSFGQGGQPQHF. DNA of the CDR3: TGTGCCAGCAGCTTCGGACAGGGGGGCCAGCCCCAGCATTTT.

This chain uses TRBV5-6 with TRBJ2-1; D may be TRBD2 (8 bases). Trimming removed 3 bases from V and 8 bases from J, with 18 bases in between. The CDR3 is made up of 15 amino acids. Looked up from germline, CDR1 is SGHDT and CDR2 is YYEEEE. CDR3 in amino acids: CASSSPREGADEQFF. Here the CDR3 DNA reads TGTGCCAGCAGCTCACCTCGGGAGGGGGCCGATGAGCAGTTCTTC.

The gene calls are TRBV5-1 and TRBJ2-7; 9 bases are shared with TRBD1. The ends lost 4 bases at V and 6 bases at J; junction bases unmatched: 8. This CDR3 contains 14 residues. Germline CDR1 SGHRS, CDR2 YFSETQ. DNA of the CDR3: TGCGCCAGCAGCCCGGACAGGGGTAACCGCGAGCAGTACTTC. Translation gives CASSPDRGNREQYF.

The chain combines TRBV10-2 with TRBJ2-7; 9 positions agree with TRBD1. V shed 4 bases and J 3 bases; nucleotides not matched to a gene: 4. The CDR3 length is 14 residues. The germline V gene encodes CDR1 WSHSY and CDR2 SAAADI. The CDR3 here is CASSAGTGNYEQYF. CDR3 DNA: TGCGCCAGCAGTGCAGGGACAGGGAACTACGAGCAGTACTTC.

In its sample, this clone was seen once. The V gene is TRBV11-1, the J gene TRBJ2-2, with D perhaps matching TRBD2 (5 bases). CDR1 and CDR2 from the germline V gene are SGHAT and FQDESV (reference sequence). Trimming cost V 3 bases and J 7 bases, with 12 bases left between them. The CDR3 has 14 amino acids. The CDR3 here is CASSFGLAGGELFF. Here the CDR3 DNA reads TGTGCCAGCAGCTTTGGCCTAGCAGGCGGGGAGCTGTTTTTT.

The chain recombines TRBV6-2 or TRBV6-3 with TRBJ2-7, with TRBD2 matching 14 bases. The junction had 4 bases not matched to a gene; V was cut back by 0 bases and J by 3 bases. Germline V gene data show CDR1 as MNHEY and CDR2 as SVGEGT. This CDR3 is built from 17 residues. The CDR3 DNA is TGTGCCAGCAGTTACTCGGGACTAGCGGGGGCACTCTACGAGCAGTACTTC. As protein: CASSYSGLAGALYEQYF.

The chain carries TRBV11-1 and TRBJ2-5; D not certain. V was cut by 3 bases and J by 5 bases, with 10 bases left in between. Germline assignment: CDR1 SGHAT and CDR2 FQDESV (reference sequence). The CDR3 runs 13 residues. The CDR3, as DNA: TGTGCCAGCAGCTTTTGGGTAGGGGAGACCCAGTACTTC. Its translation: CASSFWVGETQYF.

The rearrangement joins TRBV19 to TRBJ1-1; D is uncertain. Germline V gene lookup returns CDR1 LNHDA and CDR2 SQIVND (reference sequence). The CDR3 extends over 17 amino acids. V lost 2 bases and J lost 1, with 17 bases in between. CDR3 DNA: TGTGCCAGTAGTATAACTCCCTCCTTGACGGGGAACACTGAAGCTTTCTTT. As protein: CASSITPSLTGNTEAFF.